Listed here are 19 T cell receptor beta chains from one sample, sequenced in a study of T cells in Graves' hyperthyroidism and ophthalmopathy. Researchers took RNA transcripts and amplified the TCR beta CDR3 regions from them. First-round RT-PCR with HTBI primers amplified the TCR CDR3 region. TCRdb called the multiplex PCR reads again in MiXCR, with one record for every CDR3 protein. This table holds around 300,000 distinct CDR3 sequences, less than 30% found once. The sequencing sample was made of blood. These receptor sequences come from a middle-aged man with Graves' hyperthyroidism that later progressed to Graves' ophthalmopathy.

This clonotype was seen many times. The chain carries TRBV3-1 and TRBJ2-5; a possible D gene is TRBD2 (6 bases). The germline V and J ends were trimmed by 5 bases and 2 bases, with 12 bases remaining between them. The CDR3 sequence is 14 residues long. Germline values: CDR1 LGHDT, CDR2 YNNKEL (reference sequence). This CDR3 reads CASSYTGTQETQYF. The CDR3 nucleotides read TGTGCCAGCAGCTACACCGGGACTCAAGAGACCCAGTACTTC.

This clonotype was picked up many times. The rearrangement uses TRBV29-1 and TRBJ2-2; TRBD2 matches 11 bases. From germline, CDR1 is SQVTM and CDR2 ANQGSEA. The junction had 4 bases not matched to a gene; V was cut back by 6 bases and J by 7 bases. The CDR3 runs to 13 residues. The CDR3 nucleotides are TGCAGCGTCGTAGCGGGAGGGATCGGGGAGCTGTTTTTT. It translates to CSVVAGGIGELFF.

At least ten counts were recorded for this clonotype. The rearrangement joins TRBV9 to TRBJ1-1; 7 bases fit TRBD1. V shed 5 bases, J shed 2 bases, and the junction held 12 bases outside the gene matches. This CDR3 is built from 16 residues. The germline gives CDR1 SGDLS, CDR2 YYNGEE. CDR3 sequence: CASSLTGAGENTEAFF. CDR3 sequence (DNA): TGTGCCAGCAGTCTTACAGGGGCGGGCGAAAACACTGAAGCTTTCTTT.

The V call is TRBV19, the J call TRBJ1-1, with D possibly being TRBD1 (6 bases). Deletions cut 5 bases from V and 4 bases from J, with 20 bases between. The CDR3 runs to 16 residues. The germline V gene has CDR1 LNHDA and CDR2 SQIVND (reference sequence). CDR3 coding DNA: TGTGCCAGTAGTCCCGGACAGCCTATTACCAGCACTGAAGCTTTCTTT. Protein product: CASSPGQPITSTEAFF.

The sample holds many counts of this clonotype. The rearrangement links TRBV7-2 to TRBJ2-7; D unclear. The germline V gene encodes CDR1 SGHTA and CDR2 FQGNSA. The V end lost 2 bases, the J end lost 2 bases, and 16 bases lay between the germline ends. CDR3 size: 16 residues. The chain's CDR3 is CASSLYGLQPTYEQYF. The DNA of the CDR3 is TGTGCCAGCAGCTTATACGGATTACAGCCCACCTACGAGCAGTACTTC.

This clonotype has only a few counts. The chain combines TRBV30 with TRBJ2-7; D unclear. With 1 base removed from V and 3 bases from J, the gap between germline ends came to 16 bases. Germline lookup yields CDR1 GTSNPN and CDR2 SVGIG (reference sequence). CDR3 size: 15 residues. The CDR3 here is CAWSGTDLSNYEQYF. The CDR3 coding sequence is TGTGCCTGGAGTGGAACGGACCTATCGAACTACGAGCAGTACTTC. Full variable domain (missing parts from reference TRBV30 and TRBJ2-7): SQTIHQWPATLVQPVGSPLSLECTVEGTSNPNLYWYRQAAGRGLQLLFYSVGIGQISSEVPQNLSASRPQDRQFILSSKKLLLSDSGFYLCAWSGTDLSNYEQYFGPGTRLTVT.

This clonotype has a count of ten or more. The genes are TRBV2 and TRBJ2-7; 9 bases align to TRBD1. Germline lookup yields CDR1 SNHLY and CDR2 FYNNEI. J lost 2 bases, V lost 1 base, and 6 bases had no gene match. This CDR3 is built from 16 residues. CDR3 in DNA: TGTGCCAGCAGTGAAGTAGGGACAGGGTGGACCTACGAGCAGTACTTC. It codes for CASSEVGTGWTYEQYF.

The chain couples TRBV20-1 to TRBJ2-5; D is tentatively TRBD1 or TRBD2 (6 bases each). V was pared by 3 bases and J by 3 bases, with 26 bases between. CDR1 is DFQATT, CDR2 SNEGSKA, per germline (reference sequence). CDR3 length equals 18 residues. The CDR3 reads CSASGGRGHGTLEETQYF. As DNA, the CDR3 is TGCAGTGCTAGCGGGGGAAGGGGACACGGGACACTCGAAGAGACCCAGTACTTC.

Only a few counts were recorded for this clonotype. This sequence joins TRBV12-3 or TRBV12-4 and TRBJ2-5, with D perhaps matching TRBD2 (7 bases). Between the trimmed V and J ends, which lost 3 bases and 4 bases, there was a span of 12 bases. The CDR3 consists of 14 residues. The CDR3 DNA sequence: TGTGCCAGCAGTTTTAGGGGGAGGGGAGAGACCCAGTACTTC. Translated, it gives CASSFRGRGETQYF.

This clonotype was seen more than once but under ten times. The rearrangement uses TRBV19 and TRBJ2-7; 7 bases map to TRBD2. This CDR3 is 14 amino acids long. Per the germline V gene, CDR1 is LNHDA and CDR2 is SQIVND (reference sequence). Germline trimming cut 3 bases from V and 2 bases from J; bases unmatched to any gene: 4. CDR3 protein: CASSIRSGTYEQYF. The CDR3 bases are TGTGCCAGTAGTATCCGGAGCGGGACCTACGAGCAGTACTTC.

This sequence joins TRBV5-1 and TRBJ2-2, with 7 bases matching TRBD2. Germline trimming cut 6 bases from V and 2 bases from J; bases unmatched to any gene: 7. This CDR3 has 15 residues. Germline assignment: CDR1 SGHRS and CDR2 YFSETQ. The CDR3 sequence: CASTRTSINTGELFF. The DNA for the CDR3 is TGCGCCAGCACCCGGACTAGTATAAACACCGGGGAGCTGTTTTTT.

In this sample, this clonotype turned up many times. The chain carries TRBV12-3 or TRBV12-4 and TRBJ2-2; D is undetermined. V lost 6 bases and J 6 bases, leaving 17 bases between the germline ends. This CDR3 spans 15 amino acids. CDR3 sequence reads: CASSPTPFSAGELFF. The CDR3 DNA is TGTGCCAGCAGCCCAACTCCCTTTAGTGCCGGGGAGCTGTTTTTT.

This clonotype was seen many times. V usage is TRBV6-5 and J usage is TRBJ2-7, with D maybe TRBD2 (6 bases). Germline V gives CDR1 MNHEY, CDR2 SVGAGI. The CDR3 is made up of 13 amino acids. Trimming took off 2 bases at V and 3 bases at J, with 8 bases between the two ends. The CDR3, as DNA: TGTGCCAGCAGTTACGGGGGGTTCTACGAGCAGTACTTC. As protein: CASSYGGFYEQYF.

This clonotype appeared a few times. CDR3 region: CASSQDWGTGELFF. The CDR3 nucleotides read TGTGCCAGCAGCCAAGATTGGGGGACCGGGGAGCTGTTTTTT. The gene calls are TRBV3-1 and TRBJ2-2; either TRBD1 or TRBD2 may fit D (5 bases each). Per the germline V gene, CDR1 is LGHDT and CDR2 is YNNKEL (reference sequence). Trimming pared 0 bases from V and 5 bases from J, leaving 7 bases between. This CDR3 has 14 residues. Using reference TRBV3-1 and TRBJ2-2 for the parts outside the CDR3, the full variable domain is DTAVSQTPKYLVTQMGNDKSIKCEQNLGHDTMYWYKQDSKKFLKIMFSYNNKELIINETVPNRFSPKSPDKAHLNLHINSLELGDSAVYFCASSQDWGTGELFFGEGSRLTVL.

This clonotype was detected only a few times. The chain links TRBV4-2 to TRBJ2-4; 12 bases are a match to TRBD2. V trimming: 4 bases; J trimming: 7 bases; junction bases outside the gene matches: 14. Germline CDR1 LGHNA, CDR2 YNFKEQ. The CDR3 spans 18 residues. The CDR3 spells CASSRLPGLAGADNIQYF. Written as DNA, the CDR3 is TGTGCCAGCAGCCGGCTTCCGGGACTAGCGGGCGCCGATAACATTCAGTACTTC.

V is TRBV2 and J is TRBJ1-1; D perhaps matches TRBD1 (5 bases). Between the trimmed V and J ends, which lost 4 bases and 0 bases, there was a span of 12 bases. CDR1 SNHLY and CDR2 FYNNEI come from the germline V gene. The CDR3 covers 15 residues. CDR3 loop: CASSAPSGMNTEAFF. In DNA form, the CDR3 reads TGTGCCAGCAGTGCCCCTTCAGGGATGAACACTGAAGCTTTCTTT.

At least ten counts were recorded for this clonotype. J is TRBJ2-7 and V is TRBV6-5, with 7 bases fitting TRBD2. There are 15 residues in the CDR3. Germline V gives CDR1 MNHEY, CDR2 SVGAGI. Germline trimming cut 5 bases from V and 0 bases from J; bases unmatched to any gene: 7. The CDR3 DNA reads TGTGCCAGCAGTAGATGGCTAGCGGACTCCTACGAGCAGTACTTC. Amino acids: CASSRWLADSYEQYF.

This clonotype has at least ten counts. The CDR3 here is CASSPVEMRSYEQYF. The CDR3 nucleotides read TGTGCCAGTAGCCCGGTGGAGATGAGATCCTACGAGCAGTACTTC. J is TRBJ2-7 and V is TRBV19; no definite D call. With 6 bases removed from V and 1 base from J, the gap between germline ends came to 16 bases. This CDR3 has 15 residues. Germline values: CDR1 LNHDA, CDR2 SQIVND (reference sequence). The complete variable domain, with remaining parts taken from reference TRBV19 and TRBJ2-7, reads DGGITQSPKYLFRKEGQNVTLSCEQNLNHDAMYWYRQDPGQGLRLIYYSQIVNDFQKGDIAEGYSVSREKKESFPLTVTSAQKNPTAFYLCASSPVEMRSYEQYFGPGTRLTVT.

This clonotype was recorded at least ten times. The V and J genes are TRBV29-1 and TRBJ2-5; weak D call: TRBD1 (6 bases). V lost 8 bases to trimming and J lost 1 base, with 11 bases between them. This CDR3 region has 12 residues. Germline CDR1 and CDR2: SQVTM and ANQGSEA. CDR3 loop: CSIYRVQETQYF. For the CDR3, the DNA is TGCAGCATATACAGGGTCCAAGAGACCCAGTACTTC.